The 6 T cell receptor beta chains reported below all come from one sample, sequenced in a study of control samples from healthy donors and cancer patients. The protocol was immunoSEQ multiplex PCR, while the TCRdb copy is restricted to in-frame clones and leaves out a portion. This sample yields 150,000 or so clones, of which about 94% are seen a single time; about 5.6% belongs to the top ten. The sample taken for sequencing was blood. The source of these receptors is a middle-aged man in good health.

This chain joins TRBV5-1 and TRBJ1-2, with 8 nucleotides matching TRBD1. This CDR3 is 13 amino acids long. J lost 6 bases, V lost 2 bases, and 3 bases had no gene match. CDR1 is SGHRS, CDR2 YFSETQ, per germline. The DNA of the CDR3 is TGCGCCAGCAGCTTCTCAGGGGGCGATGGCTACACCTTC. As protein: CASSFSGGDGYTF. Complete variable domain (other parts from reference TRBV5-1 and TRBJ1-2): KAGVTQTPRYLIKTRGQQVTLSCSPISGHRSVSWYQQTPGQGLQFLFEYFSETQRNKGNFPGRFSGRQFSNSRSEMNVSTLELGDSALYLCASSFSGGDGYTFGSGTRLTVV.

The chain employs TRBV4-1 and TRBJ2-1, with 11 nucleotides matching TRBD2. Per germline, CDR1 MGHRA and CDR2 YSYEKL. This CDR3 spans 16 amino acids. V lost 6 bases and J lost 9; bases outside the gene matches: 13. CDR3 sequence: CASRQTGTSGWGEQFF. The CDR3, as DNA: TGCGCCAGCAGACAGACAGGGACTAGCGGATGGGGTGAGCAGTTCTTC.

The chain couples TRBV9 to TRBJ1-3, with D possibly TRBD1 on 6 matching bases. CDR1 and CDR2 from the germline V gene are SGDLS and YYNGEE. CDR3 size: 18 residues. The V gene lost 3 bases and the J gene lost 3 bases, with 22 bases spanning the gap. This chain's CDR3 is CASSAHGGPYISGNTIYF. As DNA, the CDR3 is TGTGCCAGCAGCGCCCACGGGGGGCCCTATATCAGTGGAAACACCATATATTTT.

The V and J genes are TRBV28 and TRBJ1-6; 8 bases line up with TRBD1. CDR3 length equals 15 residues. V lost 6 bases and J lost 6; bases outside the gene matches: 7. CDR1 is MDHEN and CDR2 is SYDVKM in the germline V gene. The CDR3 sequence is CASSSLDRANSPLHF. The CDR3 nucleotides read TGTGCCAGCAGCTCCCTGGACAGGGCTAATTCACCCCTCCACTTT.

The V call is TRBV5-1, the J call TRBJ1-4; D might be TRBD1 (6 bases). Germline lookup yields CDR1 SGHRS and CDR2 YFSETQ. This CDR3 comprises 13 residues. Trimming pared 0 bases from V and 14 bases from J, leaving 14 bases between. DNA of the CDR3: TGCGCCAGCAGCTTGGCAGGGGTCCCCGGCCTGTTTTTT. The encoded protein is CASSLAGVPGLFF. The variable domain in full, with the rest retrieved from reference TRBV5-1 and TRBJ1-4, is KAGVTQTPRYLIKTRGQQVTLSCSPISGHRSVSWYQQTPGQGLQFLFEYFSETQRNKGNFPGRFSGRQFSNSRSEMNVSTLELGDSALYLCASSLAGVPGLFFGSGTQLSVL.

V gene TRBV11-2 combines with J gene TRBJ2-3; D may match TRBD1 or TRBD2 (6 bases each). The V and J ends lost 5 bases and 2 bases respectively, with 17 bases between them. The CDR3 sequence is 16 residues long. CDR1 is SGHAT and CDR2 is FQNNGV in the germline V gene. CDR3 coding DNA: TGTGCCAGCAGCCTCTCCCAAGGGGGGCCCACAGATACGCAGTATTTT. Encoded protein: CASSLSQGGPTDTQYF.